The rows below give T cell receptor beta chains drawn from one sample of a study of blood T cell repertoires in COVID-19. Only in-frame clones appear in the TCRdb table, and some are missing; sequencing was by immunoSEQ multiplex PCR. The table records 200,000 to 300,000 clones, over 80% of them present only once. The sequenced sample consisted of peripheral blood. The receptors were sampled from a woman aged 55 to 70 with active or convalescent COVID-19. CDR3s include the opening cysteine and the closing phenylalanine or tryptophan. D genes are given only for firm matches. The size field is filled for only some rows; it gives once, few, many or a size class.

V: TRBV5-5
J: TRBJ1-1
size: .
D: .
DNA: TGTGCCAGCAGCTTGGGGGCGGGCCTTATGAACACTGAAGCTTTCTTT
CDR3: CASSLGAGLMNTEAFF

V: TRBV5-6
J: TRBJ1-2
size: .
D: TRBD1
DNA: TGTGCCAGCAGCTTGGGACAGGGGGACTATGGCTACACCTTC
CDR3: CASSLGQGDYGYTF

V: TRBV3-1/TRBV3-2
J: TRBJ1-5
size: .
D: .
DNA: TGTGCCAGCAGCCAAGATCTAACAGAAAATCAGCCCCAGCATTTT
CDR3: CASSQDLTENQPQHF

V: TRBV29-1
J: TRBJ2-1
size: once
D: TRBD1
DNA: TGCAGCGTTGGGGGGACAGTTGGCGATGAGCAGTTCTTC
CDR3: CSVGGTVGDEQFF

V: TRBV7-3
J: TRBJ1-1
size: .
D: .
DNA: TGTGCCAGCAGCTTAATGGGGGCAGGGACTGAAGCTTTCTTT
CDR3: CASSLMGAGTEAFF

V: TRBV5-1
J: TRBJ2-5
size: .
D: .
DNA: TGCGCCAGCAGCTTCGGCGGGGAAGAGACCCAGTACTTC
CDR3: CASSFGGEETQYF

V: TRBV6-5
J: TRBJ2-7
size: .
D: .
DNA: TGTGCCAGCAGTATGGGACATTTGAAGGTCTACGAGCAGTACTTC
CDR3: CASSMGHLKVYEQYF

V: TRBV10-3
J: TRBJ1-2
size: .
D: .
DNA: TGTGCCATCAGTGATTTCTCGGAGGGCTATGGCTACACCTTC
CDR3: CAISDFSEGYGYTF

V: TRBV7-9
J: TRBJ2-1
size: .
D: TRBD2
DNA: TGTGCCAGCAGAAGGGTGCTAGCGGGAGTCAATGAGCAGTTCTTC
CDR3: CASRRVLAGVNEQFF

V: TRBV6-9
J: TRBJ1-5
size: .
D: TRBD1
DNA: TGTGCCAGCAGTTCCCGCGACAGGGGCTATCAGCCCCAGCATTTT
CDR3: CASSSRDRGYQPQHF

V: TRBV20-1
J: TRBJ2-5
size: .
D: .
DNA: TGCAGTGCTAGTCCTGACAGCCTAGAGACCCAGTACTTC
CDR3: CSASPDSLETQYF

V: TRBV29-1
J: TRBJ2-5
size: .
D: .
DNA: TGCAGCGTCCGCCCAATAGGGGCAGAGACCCAGTACTTC
CDR3: CSVRPIGAETQYF

V: TRBV19
J: TRBJ1-2
size: .
D: .
DNA: TGTGCCAGTAGTATTCGGGAGTCTAACTATGGCTACACCTTC
CDR3: CASSIRESNYGYTF

V: TRBV5-4
J: TRBJ2-5
size: .
D: .
DNA: TGTGCCAGCAGCTCTCAGGGTTACCAAGAGACCCAGTACTTC
CDR3: CASSSQGYQETQYF

V: TRBV6-5
J: TRBJ1-5
size: .
D: .
DNA: TGTGCCAGCACCCAAGGGGGAGAGCAGCCCCAGCATTTT
CDR3: CASTQGGEQPQHF

V: TRBV29-1
J: TRBJ2-3
size: few
D: TRBD1
DNA: TGCAGCGCAAGACAGGGGGGCACAGATACGCAGTATTTT
CDR3: CSARQGGTDTQYF

V: TRBV4-1
J: TRBJ2-5
size: .
D: .
DNA: TGCGCCATCGGAGGGGAAATCGGGGAGACCCAGTACTTC
CDR3: CAIGGEIGETQYF

V: TRBV3-1/TRBV3-2
J: TRBJ2-7
size: once
D: TRBD1
DNA: TGTGCCAGCAGCTCCCGGGACAGGCTTACCTACGAGCAGTACTTC
CDR3: CASSSRDRLTYEQYF

V: TRBV7-9
J: TRBJ2-1
size: .
D: .
DNA: TGTGCCAGCAACCCCTCCCCGAGCTCCTACAATGAGCAGTTCTTC
CDR3: CASNPSPSSYNEQFF

V: TRBV5-6
J: TRBJ1-6
size: .
D: .
DNA: TGTGCCAGCAGCTTGCGGTATTCACCCCTCCACTTT
CDR3: CASSLRYSPLHF

V: TRBV11-2
J: TRBJ1-1
size: .
D: .
DNA: TGTGCCAGCAGCTTAGATCAGCCGAGGGCGAACACTGAAGCTTTCTTT
CDR3: CASSLDQPRANTEAFF

V: TRBV10-3
J: TRBJ2-1
size: once
D: TRBD2
DNA: TGTGCCATCAGTCCTACTAGCGGGAGTCTCAATGAGCAGTTCTTC
CDR3: CAISPTSGSLNEQFF

V: TRBV2
J: TRBJ2-7
size: .
D: .
DNA: TGTGCCAGCAGTGAAGCCGCTAGCCAAGATCAGTACTTC
CDR3: CASSEAASQDQYF

V: TRBV2
J: TRBJ2-5
size: .
D: TRBD1
DNA: TGTGCCAGCAGTCCTAGGGACAGGGGCCCAGAGACCCAGTACTTC
CDR3: CASSPRDRGPETQYF

V: TRBV28
J: TRBJ2-2
size: .
D: TRBD2
DNA: TGTGCCAGCAGTCGCCCGGGGGGGCCCTCTGCGAACACCGGGGAGCTGTTTTTT
CDR3: CASSRPGGPSANTGELFF

V: TRBV5-5
J: TRBJ1-1
size: .
D: TRBD1
DNA: TGTGCCAGCAGCTGGGACAGAAACACTGAAGCTTTCTTT
CDR3: CASSWDRNTEAFF

V: TRBV10-3
J: TRBJ2-7
size: .
D: .
DNA: TGTGCCATCAGAAGAAGCGGTGTCTCCTACGAGCAGTACTTC
CDR3: CAIRRSGVSYEQYF

V: TRBV9
J: TRBJ1-1
size: .
D: .
DNA: TGTGCCAGCAGCACCCATATGAGGGACACTGAAGCTTTCTTT
CDR3: CASSTHMRDTEAFF

V: TRBV19
J: TRBJ2-5
size: .
D: TRBD1
DNA: TGTGCCAGTACTCGAGGACAGGGGCAAGAGACCCAGTACTTC
CDR3: CASTRGQGQETQYF

V: TRBV19
J: TRBJ2-1
size: few
D: .
DNA: TGTGCCAGTAGTCTGCGGGGTTCCCCCCCGTTCTTC
CDR3: CASSLRGSPPFF

V: TRBV28
J: TRBJ2-1
size: .
D: .
DNA: TGTGCCAGCAGCCTCGGGGACAAAAACTACAATGAGCAGTTCTTC
CDR3: CASSLGDKNYNEQFF

V: TRBV7-2
J: TRBJ2-3
size: .
D: TRBD2
DNA: TGTGCCAGCAGCTTAGAGCTAGCGGGGTGGGGAGATACGCAGTATTTT
CDR3: CASSLELAGWGDTQYF

V: TRBV7-6
J: TRBJ2-1
size: .
D: TRBD2
DNA: TGTGCCAGCAGTCAGGGACTAGCGGGATCGTACAATGAGCAGTTCTTC
CDR3: CASSQGLAGSYNEQFF

V: TRBV6-5
J: TRBJ1-2
size: .
D: .
DNA: TGTGCCAGCGAAAGTCAGAATCTTGGCTACACCTTC
CDR3: CASESQNLGYTF

V: TRBV11-2
J: TRBJ2-3
size: .
D: .
DNA: TGTGCCAGCAGCTTAGGGGGGGGGCCGAGCACAGATACGCAGTATTTT
CDR3: CASSLGGGPSTDTQYF

V: TRBV2
J: TRBJ1-5
size: .
D: .
DNA: TGTGCCAGCAGTGTATTGCAGTATAGCAATCAGCCCCAGCATTTT
CDR3: CASSVLQYSNQPQHF

V: TRBV5-1
J: TRBJ2-5
size: .
D: .
DNA: TGCGCCAGCAGCACCCTGGGGCTGGATACAGGGGAGACCCAGTACTTC
CDR3: CASSTLGLDTGETQYF

V: TRBV11-3
J: TRBJ2-1
size: .
D: .
DNA: TGTGCCAGCAGCTTCCGGTCTGTGTCGGGAAATGAGCAGTTCTTC
CDR3: CASSFRSVSGNEQFF

V: TRBV7-7
J: TRBJ1-2
size: .
D: TRBD1
DNA: TGTGCTAGCAGCTTAGCCGGAGACAGGGGGAATGGCTACACCTTC
CDR3: CASSLAGDRGNGYTF

V: TRBV4-1
J: TRBJ1-1
size: .
D: TRBD1
DNA: TGCGCCAGCAGCCTTGCATCCGGGACAGGGGGCATCGGTTGGAACACTGAAGCTTTCTTT
CDR3: CASSLASGTGGIGWNTEAFF

V: TRBV27
J: TRBJ2-1
size: .
D: TRBD1
DNA: TGTGCCAGCAGTAGGGACAGGGGTGACAATGAGCAGTTCTTC
CDR3: CASSRDRGDNEQFF

V: TRBV2
J: TRBJ2-1
size: .
D: .
DNA: TGTGCCAGCAGCTTGGGCGGGGACTACAATGAGCAGTTCTTC
CDR3: CASSLGGDYNEQFF

V: TRBV10-3
J: TRBJ2-1
size: .
D: TRBD2
DNA: TGTGCCATCAGCGGATTCGGGGGGGCCGAGGATGAGCAGTTCTTC
CDR3: CAISGFGGAEDEQFF

V: TRBV4-1
J: TRBJ1-3
size: once
D: .
DNA: TGCGCCAGCAGCCAAGACAGGGGCTGGGGAAACACCATATATTTT
CDR3: CASSQDRGWGNTIYF

V: TRBV7-8
J: TRBJ2-3
size: few
D: TRBD1
DNA: TGTGCCAGCAGCCAACAGGGGCGGGCAGATACGCAGTATTTT
CDR3: CASSQQGRADTQYF

V: TRBV29-1
J: TRBJ2-1
size: .
D: TRBD1
DNA: TGCAGCGTTGTAAAGGGGGCAAGTGAGCAGTTCTTC
CDR3: CSVVKGASEQFF

V: TRBV6-1
J: TRBJ1-1
size: once
D: .
DNA: TGTGCCAGCAGTGAAGCCCGGGAAGGGGGAAACACTGAAGCTTTCTTT
CDR3: CASSEAREGGNTEAFF

V: TRBV19
J: TRBJ2-1
size: .
D: TRBD2
DNA: TGTGCCAGTAGCGGGGCTAGCGGGTATAATGAGCAGTTCTTC
CDR3: CASSGASGYNEQFF